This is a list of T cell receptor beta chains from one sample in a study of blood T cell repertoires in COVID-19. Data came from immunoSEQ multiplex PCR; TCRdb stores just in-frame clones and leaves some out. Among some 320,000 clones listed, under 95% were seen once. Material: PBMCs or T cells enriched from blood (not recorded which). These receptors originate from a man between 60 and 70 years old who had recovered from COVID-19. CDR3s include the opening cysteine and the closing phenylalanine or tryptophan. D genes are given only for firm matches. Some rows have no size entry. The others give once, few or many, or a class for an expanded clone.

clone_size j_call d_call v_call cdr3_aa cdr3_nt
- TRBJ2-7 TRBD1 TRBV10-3 CAIRGQDSYEQYF TGTGCCATCAGGGGACAGGACTCCTACGAGCAGTACTTC
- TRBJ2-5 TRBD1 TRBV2 CAGHRGHETQYF TGTGCCGGCCACAGGGGTCATGAGACCCAGTACTTC
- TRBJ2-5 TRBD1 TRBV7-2 CASSDGTANQETQYF TGTGCCAGCAGCGACGGGACAGCGAACCAAGAGACCCAGTACTTC
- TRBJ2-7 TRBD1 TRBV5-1 CASSLQTGFSYEQYF TGCGCCAGCAGCTTACAGACAGGGTTCTCCTACGAGCAGTACTTC
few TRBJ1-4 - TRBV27 CASSSRRAGVEKLFF TGTGCCAGCAGTTCCCGGCGGGCGGGGGTGGAAAAACTGTTTTTT
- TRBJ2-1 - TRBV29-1 CSVPSYNEQFF TGCAGCGTTCCCAGTTACAATGAGCAGTTCTTC
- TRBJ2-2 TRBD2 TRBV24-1 CATSDDRTSGSRLTTGELFF TGTGCCACCAGTGACGATCGGACTAGCGGCAGTCGGTTGACGACCGGGGAGCTGTTTTTT
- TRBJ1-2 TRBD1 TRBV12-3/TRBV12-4 CASRATGAGGYTF TGTGCCAGCAGAGCAACAGGGGCGGGCGGCTACACCTTC
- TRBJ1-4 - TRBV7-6 CASSLALALTEKAATNEKLFF TGTGCCAGCAGCTTAGCGCTGGCCTTGACAGAGAAAGCAGCAACTAATGAAAAACTGTTTTTT
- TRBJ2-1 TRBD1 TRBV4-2 CASSPTGTGGPAKQFF TGTGCCAGCAGCCCGACCGGGACAGGGGGCCCCGCCAAGCAGTTCTTC
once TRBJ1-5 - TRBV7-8 CASSTNRETQPQHF TGTGCCAGCAGCACCAACAGGGAAACCCAGCCCCAGCATTTT
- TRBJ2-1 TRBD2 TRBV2 CASSDLGLAGDNEQFF TGTGCCAGCAGTGATCTTGGACTAGCGGGAGACAATGAGCAGTTCTTC
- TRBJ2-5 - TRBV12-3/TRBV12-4 CASSSTPTSQYF TGTGCCAGCAGTTCGACCCCGACATCCCAGTACTTC
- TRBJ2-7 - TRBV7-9 CASSIRGYEQYF TGTGCCAGCAGCATCCGGGGCTACGAGCAGTACTTC
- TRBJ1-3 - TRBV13 CASSSSYDRFTISGNTIYF TGTGCCAGCAGTTCATCCTATGACAGGTTCACCATCTCTGGAAACACCATATATTTT
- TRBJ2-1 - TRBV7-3 CASSRDSSSYNEQFF TGTGCCAGCTCTCGCGACTCAAGCTCCTACAATGAGCAGTTCTTC
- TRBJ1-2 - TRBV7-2 CASSLLRQGSRSVGYTF TGTGCCAGCAGCTTATTGAGGCAGGGGTCTCGATCGGTTGGCTACACCTTC
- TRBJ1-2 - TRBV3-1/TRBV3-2 CASSPSPGLNYGYTF TGTGCCAGCAGCCCCTCCCCAGGTCTTAACTATGGCTACACCTTC
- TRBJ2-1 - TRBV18 CASSPGQDNEQFF TGTGCCAGCTCACCGGGGCAGGACAATGAGCAGTTCTTC
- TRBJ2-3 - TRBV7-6 CASSLVSDTQYF TGTGCCAGCAGCTTAGTATCAGATACGCAGTATTTT
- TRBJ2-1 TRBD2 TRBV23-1 CASSQGTSGLHNEQFF TGCGCCAGCAGTCAAGGGACTAGCGGGCTCCACAATGAGCAGTTCTTC
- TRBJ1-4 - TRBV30 CAWSVSGSNEKLFF TGTGCCTGGAGTGTGTCGGGGTCCAATGAAAAACTGTTTTTT
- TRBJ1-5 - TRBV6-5 CASSITSLQPQHF TGTGCCAGCAGTATAACCAGTTTGCAGCCCCAGCATTTT
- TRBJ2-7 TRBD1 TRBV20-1 CSASNKGQALYEQYF TGCAGTGCTAGTAACAAGGGACAGGCCCTTTACGAGCAGTACTTC
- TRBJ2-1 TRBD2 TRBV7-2 CASSLGAGGPYNEQFF TGTGCCAGCAGCTTAGGAGCGGGGGGGCCCTACAATGAGCAGTTCTTC
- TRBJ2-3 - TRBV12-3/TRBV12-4 CASSLEDSTTQYF TGTGCCAGCAGTTTGGAGGACTCAACTACGCAGTATTTT
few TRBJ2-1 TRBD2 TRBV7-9 CASSSGLGNEQFF TGTGCCAGCAGCTCTGGACTAGGCAATGAGCAGTTCTTC
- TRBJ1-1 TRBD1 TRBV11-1 CASSRGTAERAFF TGTGCCAGCAGCCGAGGGACAGCCGAACGGGCTTTCTTT
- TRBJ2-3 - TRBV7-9 CASSLDAGAKDTQYF TGTGCCAGCAGCTTAGACGCAGGGGCCAAGGATACGCAGTATTTT
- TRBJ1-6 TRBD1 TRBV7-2 CASSLATYGTAYSPLHF TGTGCCAGCAGCTTAGCGACATACGGGACAGCGTATTCACCCCTCCACTTT
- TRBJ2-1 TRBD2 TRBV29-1 CSVLAGVVNEQFF TGCAGCGTTCTAGCGGGAGTTGTCAATGAGCAGTTCTTC
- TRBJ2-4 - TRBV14 CASSQSGPKNIQYF TGTGCCAGCAGCCAATCAGGGCCCAAAAACATTCAGTACTTC
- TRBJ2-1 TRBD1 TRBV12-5 CASGLGQGMEQFF TGTGCTAGTGGTTTGGGACAGGGAATGGAGCAGTTCTTC
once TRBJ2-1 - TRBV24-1 CATSEPTSSEQFF TGTGCCACCAGTGAGCCTACTAGCAGTGAGCAGTTCTTC
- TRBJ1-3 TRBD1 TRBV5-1 CASSAGTAPGNTIYF TGCGCCAGCAGCGCGGGGACAGCCCCTGGAAACACCATATATTTT
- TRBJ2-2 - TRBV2 CASGRGGGELFF TGTGCCAGCGGTAGGGGAGGCGGGGAGCTGTTTTTT
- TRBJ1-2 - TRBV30 CAWSVNRRDGYTF TGTGCCTGGAGTGTGAACCGGAGGGATGGCTACACCTTC
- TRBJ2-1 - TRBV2 CASSQYNEQFF TGTGCCAGCAGCCAATACAATGAGCAGTTCTTC
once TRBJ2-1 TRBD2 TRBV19 CASSKGLGIYNEQFF TGTGCCAGTAGTAAGGGACTAGGTATTTACAATGAGCAGTTCTTC
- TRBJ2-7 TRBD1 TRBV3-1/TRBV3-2 CASSPRSRTGPYEQYF TGTGCCAGCAGCCCCAGAAGTCGGACAGGGCCCTACGAGCAGTACTTC
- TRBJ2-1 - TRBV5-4 CASSPDSRNDNEQFF TGTGCCAGCAGCCCCGACTCCCGGAACGACAATGAGCAGTTCTTC
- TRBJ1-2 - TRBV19 CASSIGALYGYTF TGTGCCAGTAGTATAGGGGCCCTCTATGGCTACACCTTC
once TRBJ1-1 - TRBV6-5 CASSYGSNMNTEAFF TGTGCCAGCAGTTACGGCTCGAACATGAACACTGAAGCTTTCTTT
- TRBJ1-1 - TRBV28 CASSWGGVNTEAFF TGTGCCAGCAGTTGGGGGGGAGTGAACACTGAAGCTTTCTTT
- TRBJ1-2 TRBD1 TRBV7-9 CASRSGQGFLLGGYTF TGTGCCAGCAGGTCGGGACAGGGTTTTTTACTAGGTGGCTACACCTTC
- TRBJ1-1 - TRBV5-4 CASSLGQGGNTEAFF TGTGCCAGCAGCTTAGGCCAGGGAGGGAACACTGAAGCTTTCTTT
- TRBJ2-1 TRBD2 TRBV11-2 CASSSRGRTGLAGLDEQFF TGTGCCAGCAGCTCTAGGGGCCGGACGGGACTAGCGGGTTTGGATGAGCAGTTCTTC
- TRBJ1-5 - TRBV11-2 CASSEGRTSNQPQHF TGTGCCAGCAGCGAAGGGAGAACTAGCAATCAGCCCCAGCATTTT
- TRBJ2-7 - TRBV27 CASSRLGQTYEQYF TGTGCCAGCAGTCGCCTAGGACAGACCTACGAGCAGTACTTC
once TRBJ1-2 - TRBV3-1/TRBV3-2 CASSQADYGYTF TGTGCCAGCAGCCAAGCCGACTATGGCTACACCTTC
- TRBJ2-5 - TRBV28 CASSVGGETQYF TGTGCCAGCAGTGTGGGGGGAGAGACCCAGTACTTC
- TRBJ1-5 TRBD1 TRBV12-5 CASGLNPAGTGGRQPQHF TGTGCTAGTGGTTTGAACCCCGCCGGGACAGGGGGCCGTCAGCCCCAGCATTTT